This T cell receptor beta chain was recorded in a study of sequential checkpoint blockade in melanoma. Stated treatment: randomized to nivolumab then ipilimumab (arm A) or the reverse (arm B). Sorted cells were live CD3+CD8+, lacking CD19 and CD56, from PBMCs. The CDR3 is 18 residues long. Germline V lookup: CDR1 LNHNV, CDR2 YYDKDF (reference sequence). Trimming removed 0 bases from V and 10 bases from J; junction bases left unmatched: 18. Libraries were prepared by immunoSEQ multiplex PCR; TCRdb keeps only in-frame clonotypes and omits some of them. The table shows around 18,000 clones, with approximately 70% occurring only once. The table lists this clone with a few counts.

This chain uses TRBV15 with TRBJ1-2; 9 bases are a match to TRBD1. Sequencing used CD8+ T cells sorted from blood (inferred from file names), obtained from a patient given nivolumab and ipilimumab in sequence. The origin of this receptor is a human donor with melanoma. This CDR3 reads CATSRDRAIRTGEDFYTF. Here the CDR3 DNA reads TGTGCCACCAGCAGAGATCGGGCAATTCGGACAGGGGAGGATTTCTACACCTTC.